This T cell receptor beta chain was retrieved from a study of blood T cell repertoires in COVID-19. Overall study: Acute and convalescent COVID-19 samples came from the United States, Italy and Spain.

This CDR3 comprises 14 residues. The V gene lost 2 bases and the J gene lost 8 bases, with 13 bases spanning the gap. Germline V gene data show CDR1 as LNHDA and CDR2 as SQIVND (reference sequence). In its sample, this clone was seen a few times. While infection was still active, Seattle patients were enrolled and then followed longitudinally. Clones were sequenced by immunoSEQ multiplex PCR, and TCRdb holds only the in-frame ones, with some missing. The sample holds some 70,000 clones, 75% to 90% seen once. Sequencing input: peripheral blood. The TCR sequence derives from a man between 50 and 59 years old with COVID-19, enrolled during active disease. The chain uses TRBV19 and TRBJ2-1; D not certain. CDR3 coding DNA: TGTGCCAGTAGTATACAGCCAGGTGTATATGAGCAGTTCTTC. It translates to CASSIQPGVYEQFF.